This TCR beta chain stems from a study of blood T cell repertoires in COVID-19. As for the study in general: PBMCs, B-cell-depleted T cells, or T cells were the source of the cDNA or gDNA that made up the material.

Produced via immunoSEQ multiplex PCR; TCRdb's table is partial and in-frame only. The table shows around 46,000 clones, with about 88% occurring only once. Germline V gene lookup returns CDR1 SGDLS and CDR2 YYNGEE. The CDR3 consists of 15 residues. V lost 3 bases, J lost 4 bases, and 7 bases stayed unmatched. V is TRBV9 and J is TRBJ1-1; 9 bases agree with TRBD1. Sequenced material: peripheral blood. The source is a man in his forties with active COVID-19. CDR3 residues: CASSAGQGGGTEAFF. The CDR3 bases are TGTGCCAGCAGCGCGGGACAGGGCGGGGGCACTGAAGCTTTCTTT.